The 24 T cell receptor beta chains in this list originate from one sample, sequenced in a study of memory CD4+ T cells and cytomegalovirus serostatus. Single viable CD3+CD4+CD8-CD45RO+ cells were sorted as the memory CD4+ T cells. Libraries were prepared by immunoSEQ multiplex PCR; TCRdb keeps only in-frame clonotypes and omits some of them. In the table there are some 46,000 clones, under 80% of which are singletons. The sample taken for sequencing was memory CD4+ T cells from blood. The receptors stem from an adult in good health and CMV-seronegative.

V and J are TRBV2 and TRBJ1-1; TRBD1 matches 8 bases. The CDR3 consists of 14 residues. The germline V gene has CDR1 SNHLY and CDR2 FYNNEI. The trim removed 6 bases at V and 5 bases at J, leaving 8 bases unmatched. The CDR3 is CASRDYQGATEAFF. The CDR3 DNA follows: TGTGCCAGCAGGGACTACCAGGGGGCAACTGAAGCTTTCTTT.

The chain couples TRBV5-1 to TRBJ1-6; maybe TRBD1 (5 bases). The CDR3 covers 14 residues. Between the trimmed V and J ends, which lost 1 base and 8 bases, there was a span of 10 bases. Germline CDR1 and CDR2: SGHRS and YFSETQ. The CDR3 nucleotides are TGCGCCAGCAGCTTGACAGGAGGGGATTCACCCCTCCACTTT. As protein: CASSLTGGDSPLHF.

A single count supports this clone. The rearrangement uses TRBV29-1 and TRBJ1-4; D gene uncertain. Germline V CDR1 and CDR2: SQVTM, ANQGSEA. The V gene lost 6 bases and the J gene lost 7 bases, with 12 bases spanning the gap. The length of the CDR3 is 12 residues. CDR3 amino acids: CSVSVGGEKLFF. In DNA, the CDR3 is TGCAGCGTGAGTGTTGGTGGTGAAAAACTGTTTTTT.

The chain carries TRBV5-3 and TRBJ2-3; 7 bases are a match to TRBD2. TRBV5-3 is recorded as an ORF, its role being uncertain. The V gene end was trimmed by 0 bases and the J gene end by 4 bases; junction bases not matched to a gene: 14. CDR3 length: 18 amino acids. CDR3 sequence reads: CARSLGRRGLTCADTQYF. The CDR3 nucleotides are TGTGCCAGAAGCTTGGGGCGGCGGGGGTTGACGTGCGCAGATACGCAGTATTTT.

This sequence joins TRBV7-6 and TRBJ2-1; D possibly corresponds to TRBD2 (7 bases). Trimming removed 1 base from V and 6 bases from J, with 13 bases in between. The CDR3 length is 15 residues. CDR1 and CDR2 from the germline V gene are SGHVS and FNYEAQ. The CDR3 nucleotides read TGTGCCAGCAGCTTAGGAGGGGGGGCTGGCAATGAGCAGTTCTTC. It encodes CASSLGGGAGNEQFF.

This chain joins TRBV5-1 and TRBJ1-2, with 12 bases aligning to TRBD1. V lost 0 bases to trimming and J lost 4 bases; unmatched junction nucleotides: 13. Germline V gives CDR1 SGHRS, CDR2 YFSETQ. The CDR3 contains 19 residues. The CDR3 nucleotides read TGCGCCAGCAGCTTGGATACTCCTTGGGGGACAGGGGGCTTCTATGGCTACACCTTC. Amino acid sequence: CASSLDTPWGTGGFYGYTF.

The chain couples TRBV11-2 to TRBJ1-1; D may be TRBD1 (5 bases). CDR3 size: 15 residues. The germline V gene encodes CDR1 SGHAT and CDR2 FQNNGV. V shed 7 bases and J shed 0 bases, with 15 bases lying between them. For the CDR3, the DNA is TGTGCCAGCACCCCGGTCAGGGTATTGAACACTGAAGCTTTCTTT. It yields the protein CASTPVRVLNTEAFF.

This clone was found a few times. This sequence joins TRBV6-1 and TRBJ1-1, with 7 positions matching TRBD1. The CDR3 is made up of 14 amino acids. Germline CDR1 MNHNS, CDR2 SASEGT. Trimming at V came to 4 bases and at J to 5 bases, leaving 7 bases not matched to a gene. The CDR3 is CASSGLGGQTEAFF. Written as DNA, the CDR3 is TGTGCCAGCAGTGGCTTAGGGGGCCAAACTGAAGCTTTCTTT.

V gene TRBV5-1 combines with J gene TRBJ2-1; D is unresolved. Germline CDR1 is SGHRS and CDR2 is YFSETQ. Trimming pared 5 bases from V and 0 bases from J, leaving 12 bases between. The CDR3 spans 15 residues. CDR3 in DNA: TGCGCCAGCAGACCGGAGCCGAGCTCCTACAATGAGCAGTTCTTC. Translating gives CASRPEPSSYNEQFF.

This clone has a handful of counts. The rearrangement uses TRBV6-5 and TRBJ1-5; a weak D match, TRBD1 (6 bases). The CDR3 runs to 13 residues. V was shortened by 6 bases and J by 7 bases, with 13 bases between the two germline ends. Per the germline V gene, CDR1 is MNHEY and CDR2 is SVGAGI. CDR3 nucleotide sequence: TGTGCCAGCAGCCCACAGGGCGAGCAGCCCCAGCATTTT. Its translation: CASSPQGEQPQHF.

The chain is built from TRBV18 and TRBJ2-7; possibly TRBD1 for D (7 bases). The CDR3 loop spans 16 amino acids. Deletions cut 0 bases from V and 3 bases from J, with 15 bases between. Germline CDR1 is KGHSH and CDR2 is LQKENI. The CDR3 spells CASSPPNTRGVYEQYF. CDR3 in DNA: TGTGCCAGCTCACCACCGAATACCAGGGGGGTCTACGAGCAGTACTTC.

The chain uses TRBV7-9 and TRBJ2-2; possible D gene TRBD1, 5 bases. Germline CDR1 and CDR2: SEHNR and FQNEAQ (reference sequence). V was shortened by 7 bases and J by 4 bases, with 13 bases between the two germline ends. CDR3 length: 14 amino acids. CDR3 coding DNA: TGTGCCAGCACCATCCCAGGGATCACCGGGGAGCTGTTTTTT. This encodes CASTIPGITGELFF.

The J gene is TRBJ1-1, the V gene TRBV5-1, with 8 nucleotides matching TRBD1. V lost 3 bases and J lost 6; bases outside the gene matches: 13. CDR1 is SGHRS and CDR2 is YFSETQ in the germline V gene. The CDR3 consists of 16 residues. The CDR3 loop reads CASSSPGGSVLAEAFF. The CDR3 DNA follows: TGCGCCAGCAGCTCCCCAGGGGGCTCGGTTTTGGCTGAAGCTTTCTTT.

The V gene is TRBV9, the J gene TRBJ2-3; D call uncertain. Trimming stripped 0 bases from V and 4 bases from J, with 15 bases between. Germline V CDR1 and CDR2: SGDLS, YYNGEE. The CDR3 loop spans 16 amino acids. The CDR3 spells CASSVAMGGSPDTQYF. In DNA, the CDR3 is TGTGCCAGCAGCGTAGCAATGGGTGGTAGTCCAGATACGCAGTATTTT.

The chain uses TRBV6-1 and TRBJ1-5, with TRBD1 matching 9 bases. Germline V gene data show CDR1 as MNHNS and CDR2 as SASEGT. The CDR3 consists of 15 residues. The V gene end was trimmed by 0 bases and the J gene end by 7 bases; junction bases not matched to a gene: 4. CDR3 in DNA: TGTGCCAGCAGTGAAGCACAGGGGGCTCGGCAGCCCCAGCATTTT. It is translated as CASSEAQGARQPQHF.

V and J are TRBV29-1 and TRBJ2-2, with TRBD1 matching 9 bases. This CDR3 comprises 15 residues. J gave up 1 base and V 4 bases, and 4 bases lay outside the gene matches. Germline lookup yields CDR1 SQVTM and CDR2 ANQGSEA. The CDR3 DNA reads TGCAGCGTTGCCCGGGACAGGGTGAACACCGGGGAGCTGTTTTTT. Amino acids: CSVARDRVNTGELFF.

The rearrangement uses TRBV2 and TRBJ2-7; 11 nucleotides match TRBD2. This CDR3 comprises 14 residues. Germline values: CDR1 SNHLY, CDR2 FYNNEI. The junction had 2 bases not matched to a gene; V was cut back by 6 bases and J by 1 base. In DNA form, the CDR3 reads TGTGCCAGCAGGGCTAGCGGGGGGTCCTACGAGCAGTACTTC. Residues: CASRASGGSYEQYF.

The chain is built from TRBV5-1 and TRBJ2-1, with 7 bases aligning to TRBD1. The CDR3 spans 13 residues. Unmatched junction bases numbered 10, after V lost 4 bases and J lost 12 bases. Germline V gene data show CDR1 as SGHRS and CDR2 as YFSETQ. In nucleotides, the CDR3 is TGCGCCAGCAGCGCCAAATCAGGGGGTACGCAGTTCTTC. The encoded protein is CASSAKSGGTQFF.

The genes are TRBV19 and TRBJ1-1; D not certain. There are 17 residues in the CDR3. The V and J ends lost 2 bases and 5 bases respectively, with 21 bases between them. Germline-derived CDR1 and CDR2 are LNHDA and SQIVND (reference sequence). CDR3 region: CASSIRGQSLVGTEAFF. The CDR3 DNA follows: TGTGCCAGTAGTATAAGAGGGCAGTCGTTGGTGGGGACTGAAGCTTTCTTT.

This rearrangement joins TRBV10-3 to TRBJ1-2, with TRBD1 matching 9 bases. CDR1 and CDR2 (germline): ENHRY, SYGVKD. V lost 0 bases, J lost 8 bases, and 4 bases stayed unmatched. This CDR3 is built from 14 residues. CDR3 sequence reads: CAISESNRGLGYTF. In DNA, the CDR3 is TGTGCCATCAGTGAGTCGAACAGGGGGCTCGGCTACACCTTC.

The chain couples TRBV4-2 to TRBJ2-5, with D possibly being TRBD1 (5 bases). There are 15 residues in the CDR3. V lost 0 bases and J lost 3, with 11 bases in between. Germline V gene data show CDR1 as LGHNA and CDR2 as YNFKEQ. CDR3 in amino acids: CASSQEFGAEETQYF. Written as DNA, the CDR3 is TGTGCCAGCAGCCAAGAGTTTGGGGCAGAAGAGACCCAGTACTTC.

The chain combines TRBV14 with TRBJ1-5; no definite D call. Between the trimmed V and J ends, which lost 3 bases and 3 bases, there was a span of 6 bases. Germline lookup yields CDR1 SGHDN and CDR2 FVKESK. CDR3 length: 13 residues. CDR3 loop: CASSQGYNQPQHF. CDR3 nucleotides: TGTGCCAGCAGCCAGGGTTACAATCAGCCCCAGCATTTT.

The chain couples TRBV29-1 to TRBJ1-5; no firm D call. V lost 0 bases and J 6 bases, leaving 9 bases between the germline ends. The germline V gene has CDR1 SQVTM and CDR2 ANQGSEA. The CDR3 totals 13 residues. CDR3 in DNA: TGCAGCGTTGAAGAGGGAGCGGGTCAGCCCCAGCATTTT. It codes for CSVEEGAGQPQHF.

V is TRBV11-1 and J is TRBJ1-2; no definite D call. CDR3 size: 13 residues. V gave up 1 base and J gave up 6 bases, with 9 bases separating them. Germline loops: CDR1 SGHAT, CDR2 FQDESV (reference sequence). Here the CDR3 DNA reads TGTGCCAGCAGCTTAGGAGGATTTGATGGCTACACCTTC. Amino acid sequence: CASSLGGFDGYTF.